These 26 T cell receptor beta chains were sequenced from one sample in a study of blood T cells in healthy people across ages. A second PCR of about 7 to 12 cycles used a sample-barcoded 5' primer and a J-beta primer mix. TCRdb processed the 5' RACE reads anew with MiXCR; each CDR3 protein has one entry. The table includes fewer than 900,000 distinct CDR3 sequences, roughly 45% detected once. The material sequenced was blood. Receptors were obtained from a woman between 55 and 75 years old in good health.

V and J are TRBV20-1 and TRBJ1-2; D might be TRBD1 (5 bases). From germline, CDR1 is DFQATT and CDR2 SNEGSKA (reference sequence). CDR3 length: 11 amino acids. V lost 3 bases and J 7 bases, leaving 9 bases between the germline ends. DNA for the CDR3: TGCAGTGCTAGTTTACAGGTTGGCTACACCTTC. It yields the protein CSASLQVGYTF.

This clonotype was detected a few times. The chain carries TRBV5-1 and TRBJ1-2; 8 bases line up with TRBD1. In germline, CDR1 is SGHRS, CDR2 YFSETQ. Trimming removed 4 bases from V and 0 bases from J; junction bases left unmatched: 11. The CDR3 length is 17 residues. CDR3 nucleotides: TGCGCCAGCAGCCCCAGGACAGGGATGGGATCTAACTATGGCTACACCTTC. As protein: CASSPRTGMGSNYGYTF.

CDR3 protein: CASSAWDRPPYEQYF. The CDR3 region has the DNA TGTGCCAGCAGCGCATGGGACAGGCCCCCCTACGAGCAGTACTTC. The chain couples TRBV3-1 to TRBJ2-7, with 8 nucleotides matching TRBD1. CDR1 and CDR2 from the germline V gene are LGHDT and YNNKEL (reference sequence). With V trimmed by 5 bases and J by 2 bases, 8 bases remained unmatched. CDR3 length: 15 amino acids.

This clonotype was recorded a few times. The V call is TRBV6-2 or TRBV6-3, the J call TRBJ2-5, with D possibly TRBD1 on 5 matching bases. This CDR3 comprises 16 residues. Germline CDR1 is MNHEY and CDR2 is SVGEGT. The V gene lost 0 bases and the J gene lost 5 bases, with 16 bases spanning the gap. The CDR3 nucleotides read TGTGCCAGCAGTTACTCAGACAGTCTTCTGGGGGAGACCCAGTACTTC. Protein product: CASSYSDSLLGETQYF.

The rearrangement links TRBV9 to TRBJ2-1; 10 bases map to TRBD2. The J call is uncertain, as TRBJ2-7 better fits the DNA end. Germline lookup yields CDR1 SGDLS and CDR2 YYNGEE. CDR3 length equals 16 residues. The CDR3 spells CASSLRSGGAYNEQYF. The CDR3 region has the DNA TGTGCCAGCAGCCTTCGAAGCGGGGGGGCCTACAATGAGCAGTACTTC.

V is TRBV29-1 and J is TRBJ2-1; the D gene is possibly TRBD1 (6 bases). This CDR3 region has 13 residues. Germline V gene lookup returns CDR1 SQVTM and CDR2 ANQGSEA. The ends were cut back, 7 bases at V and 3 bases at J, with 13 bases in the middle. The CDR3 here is CSAGHLSYNEQFF. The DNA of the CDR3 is TGCAGCGCGGGACACCTGAGCTACAATGAGCAGTTCTTC.

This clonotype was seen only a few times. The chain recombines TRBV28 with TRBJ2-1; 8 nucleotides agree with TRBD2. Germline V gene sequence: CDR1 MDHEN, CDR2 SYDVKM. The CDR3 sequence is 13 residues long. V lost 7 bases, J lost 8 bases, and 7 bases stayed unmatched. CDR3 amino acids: CASTRAGVDEQFF. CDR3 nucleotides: TGTGCCAGCACCAGAGCGGGAGTCGATGAGCAGTTCTTC.

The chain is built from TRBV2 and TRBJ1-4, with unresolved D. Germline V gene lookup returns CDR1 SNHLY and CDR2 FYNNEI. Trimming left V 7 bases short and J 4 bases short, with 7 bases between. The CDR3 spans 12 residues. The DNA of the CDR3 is TGTGCCAGCACCGGGGATAATGAAAAACTGTTTTTT. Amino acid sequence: CASTGDNEKLFF. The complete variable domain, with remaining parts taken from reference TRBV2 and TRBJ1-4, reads EPEVTQTPSHQVTQMGQEVILRCVPISNHLYFYWYRQILGQKVEFLVSFYNNEISEKSEIFDDQFSVERPDGSNFTLKIRSTKLEDSAMYFCASTGDNEKLFFGSGTQLSVL.

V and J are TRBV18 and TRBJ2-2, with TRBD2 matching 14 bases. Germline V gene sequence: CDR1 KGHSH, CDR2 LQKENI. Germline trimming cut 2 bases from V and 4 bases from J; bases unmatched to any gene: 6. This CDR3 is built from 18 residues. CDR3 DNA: TGTGCCAGCTCACCATTCGGACTAGCGGGGGGCCCCACCGGGGAGCTGTTTTTT. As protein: CASSPFGLAGGPTGELFF.

The DNA for the CDR3 is TGTGCTAGTGGTCGGGACTACAATGAGCAGTTCTTC. Translated, it gives CASGRDYNEQFF. This chain uses TRBV12-5 with TRBJ2-1, with a weak D call TRBD2 (5 bases). Germline CDR1 and CDR2: LGHNT and FRNRAP. Between the trimmed V and J ends, which lost 5 bases and 3 bases, there was a span of 5 bases. This CDR3 contains 12 residues.

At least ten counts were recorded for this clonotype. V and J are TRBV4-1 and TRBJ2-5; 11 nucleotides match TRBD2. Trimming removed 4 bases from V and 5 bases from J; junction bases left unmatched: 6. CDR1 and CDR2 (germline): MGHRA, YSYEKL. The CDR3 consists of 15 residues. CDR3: CASSRSGGAWETQYF. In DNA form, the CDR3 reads TGCGCCAGCAGCCGTAGCGGGGGGGCTTGGGAGACCCAGTACTTC.

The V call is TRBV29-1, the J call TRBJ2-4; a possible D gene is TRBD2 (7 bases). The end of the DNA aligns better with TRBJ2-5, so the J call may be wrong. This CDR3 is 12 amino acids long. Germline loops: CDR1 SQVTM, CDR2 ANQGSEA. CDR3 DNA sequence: TGCAGCACTCAGGGAGGGGGGGAGACCCAGTACTTC. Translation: CSTQGGGETQYF.

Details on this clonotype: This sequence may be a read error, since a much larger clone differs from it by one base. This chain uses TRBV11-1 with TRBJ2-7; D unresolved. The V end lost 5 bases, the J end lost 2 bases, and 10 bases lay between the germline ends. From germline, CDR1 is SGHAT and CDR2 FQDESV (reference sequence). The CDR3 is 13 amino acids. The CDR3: CASSKLGTYEQYF. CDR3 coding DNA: TGTGCCAGCAGCAAACTGGGGACCTACGAGCAGTACTTC.

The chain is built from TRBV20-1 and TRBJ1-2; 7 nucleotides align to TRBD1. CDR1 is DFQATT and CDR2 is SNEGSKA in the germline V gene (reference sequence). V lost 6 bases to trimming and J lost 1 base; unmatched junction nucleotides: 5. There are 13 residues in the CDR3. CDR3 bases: TGCAGTGCAACCGACAGGGTTAACTATGGCTACACCTTC. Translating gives CSATDRVNYGYTF.

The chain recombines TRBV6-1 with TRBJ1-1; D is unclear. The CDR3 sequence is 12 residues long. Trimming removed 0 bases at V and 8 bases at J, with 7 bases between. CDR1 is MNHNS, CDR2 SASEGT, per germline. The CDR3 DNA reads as TGTGCCAGCAGTGAAGCGGGGTCCGAAGCTTTCTTT. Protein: CASSEAGSEAFF.

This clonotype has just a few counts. CDR3 sequence reads: CASSVTGGRNTEAFF. The CDR3 DNA is TGTGCCAGCAGCGTTACAGGGGGCCGAAACACTGAAGCTTTCTTT. The chain joins TRBV7-3 to TRBJ1-1; TRBD1 matches 9 bases. Germline values: CDR1 SGHTA, CDR2 FQGTGA. The CDR3 sequence is 15 residues long. Unmatched junction bases numbered 6, after V lost 5 bases and J lost 2 bases.

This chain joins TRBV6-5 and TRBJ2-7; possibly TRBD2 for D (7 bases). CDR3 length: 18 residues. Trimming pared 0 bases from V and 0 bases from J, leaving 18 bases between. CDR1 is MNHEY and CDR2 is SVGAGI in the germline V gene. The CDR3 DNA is TGTGCCAGCAGTTACTCGGTGGGGGGGCCGTCGAGCTCCTACGAGCAGTACTTC. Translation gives CASSYSVGGPSSSYEQYF.

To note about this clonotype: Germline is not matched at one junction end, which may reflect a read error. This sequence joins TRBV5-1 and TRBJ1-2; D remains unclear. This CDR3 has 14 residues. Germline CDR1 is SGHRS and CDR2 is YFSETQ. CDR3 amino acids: CAGSAPEQVYGYTF. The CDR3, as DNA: TGCGCCGGCAGCGCCCCGGAACAAGTCTATGGCTACACCTTC.

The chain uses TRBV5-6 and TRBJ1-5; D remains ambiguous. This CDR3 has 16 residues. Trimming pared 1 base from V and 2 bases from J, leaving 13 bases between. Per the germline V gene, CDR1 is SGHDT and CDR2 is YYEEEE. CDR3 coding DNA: TGTGCCAGCAGCTTGCGTTCGGGATTTGGCAATCAGCCCCAGCATTTT. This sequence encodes CASSLRSGFGNQPQHF. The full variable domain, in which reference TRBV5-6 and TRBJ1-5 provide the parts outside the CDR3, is DAGVTQSPTHLIKTRGQQVTLRCSPKSGHDTVSWYQQALGQGPQFIFQYYEEEERQRGNFPDRFSGHQFPNYSSELNVNALLLGDSALYLCASSLRSGFGNQPQHFGDGTRLSIL.

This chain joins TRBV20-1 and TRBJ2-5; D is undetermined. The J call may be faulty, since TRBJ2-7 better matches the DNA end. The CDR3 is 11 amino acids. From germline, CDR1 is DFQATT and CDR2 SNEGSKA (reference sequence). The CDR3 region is CSARVEYEQYF. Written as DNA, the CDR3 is TGCAGTGCTAGAGTCGAATACGAGCAGTACTTC.

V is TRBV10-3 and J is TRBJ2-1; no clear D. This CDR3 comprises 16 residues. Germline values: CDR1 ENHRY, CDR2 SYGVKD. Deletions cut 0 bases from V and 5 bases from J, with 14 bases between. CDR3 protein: CAISESPDLINNEQFF. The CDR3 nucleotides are TGTGCCATCAGTGAGTCGCCGGACCTGATTAACAATGAGCAGTTCTTC.

The CDR3 DNA reads TGTGCCAGCAGGGAACAAGGCGAGCAGTACTTC. Residues: CASREQGEQYF. V and J are TRBV28 and TRBJ2-5; D uncertain. Matching the DNA end better, TRBJ2-7 makes the J call doubtful. Germline CDR1 MDHEN, CDR2 SYDVKM. This CDR3 spans 11 amino acids.

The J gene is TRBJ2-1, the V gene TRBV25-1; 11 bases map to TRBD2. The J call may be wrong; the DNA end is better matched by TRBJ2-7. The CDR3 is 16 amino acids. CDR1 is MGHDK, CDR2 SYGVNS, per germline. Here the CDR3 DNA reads TGTGCCAGCAGTGAGATTAGCGGGGGGGCCTACAATGAGCAGTACTTC. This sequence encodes CASSEISGGAYNEQYF.

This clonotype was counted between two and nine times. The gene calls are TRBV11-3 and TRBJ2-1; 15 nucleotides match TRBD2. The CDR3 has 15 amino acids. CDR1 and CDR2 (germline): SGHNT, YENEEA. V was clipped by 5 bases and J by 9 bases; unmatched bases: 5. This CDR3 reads CASSKGLAGGGEQFF. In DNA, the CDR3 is TGTGCCAGCAGCAAGGGACTAGCGGGGGGAGGTGAGCAGTTCTTC.

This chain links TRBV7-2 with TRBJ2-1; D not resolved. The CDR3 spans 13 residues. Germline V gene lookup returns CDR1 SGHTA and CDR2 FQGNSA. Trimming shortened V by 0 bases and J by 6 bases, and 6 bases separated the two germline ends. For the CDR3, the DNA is TGTGCCAGCAGCTTAGCACCTTTCAATGAGCAGTTCTTC. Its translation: CASSLAPFNEQFF.

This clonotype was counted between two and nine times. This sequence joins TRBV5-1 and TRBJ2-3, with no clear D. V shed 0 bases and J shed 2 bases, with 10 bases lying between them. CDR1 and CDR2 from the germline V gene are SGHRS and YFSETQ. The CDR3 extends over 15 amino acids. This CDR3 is CASSLADQYTDTQYF. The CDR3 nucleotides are TGCGCCAGCAGCTTGGCGGACCAATACACAGATACGCAGTATTTT.